This T cell receptor beta chain is drawn from a study of blood T cell repertoires in COVID-19. The wider study: T cells, B-cell-depleted T cells, or PBMCs supplied cDNA or gDNA.

Here immunoSEQ multiplex PCR was the method, and the copy in TCRdb shows in-frame clones only, minus some. In the table there are 45,000 to 65,000 clones, 85% to 90% of which are singletons. The CDR3 length is 15 residues. Germline V gives CDR1 KGHSH, CDR2 LQKENI. J was trimmed by 10 bases and V by 6 bases; bases with no gene match: 9. This clone has just one count. Sequenced input: peripheral blood. The receptor's source is an elderly man with active COVID-19. The rearrangement uses TRBV18 and TRBJ1-6, with TRBD1 matching 10 bases. CDR3 region: CASSPGTGDDSPLHF. The CDR3 DNA reads TGTGCCAGCTCCCCGGGGACAGGGGACGACTCACCCCTCCACTTT.